This T cell receptor (beta chain) was profiled in a study of monozygotic twins with cystic fibrosis. V dropped 2 bases and J dropped 6 bases, with 19 bases sitting between them. Germline loops: CDR1 MDHEN, CDR2 SYDVKM. This CDR3 has 16 amino acids. Assay: immunoSEQ multiplex PCR; the TCRdb copy retains only in-frame clones and omits some. The sample lists about 14,000 clones, approximately 84% occurring once. In the case of this clone: Antigen specificity is unknown.

General observations from the study: Age, concordance and disease severity did not associate with shared CDR3 numbers. V usage most resembled the co-twin in 13 of 16 pairs. Monozygotic CF twins shared more identical nucleotide clonotypes than unrelated patients. The repertoire was suggested to be naive-dominated, clonality median around 0.01.

V gene TRBV28 combines with J gene TRBJ1-2; tentative D call: TRBD1 (5 bases). The TCR comes from a boy aged 5-17 years with cystic fibrosis. Sequences were obtained from blood. The CDR3 sequence is CASSLIRRGVGDGYTF. CDR3 nucleotide sequence: TGTGCCAGCAGTTTAATCCGACGGGGTGTAGGGGATGGCTACACCTTC.